This T cell receptor (beta chain) stems from a study of cytomegalovirus exposure and HLA in healthy donors. At the level of the study: In an early release, HLA-typed donors contributed 90 million or so unique TCR sequences.

Researchers ran the PCR with 60 Vbeta and 13 Jbeta primers. The assay was immunoSEQ multiplex PCR, and TCRdb's table has in-frame clones only and misses some. This sample carries about 180,000 clones, around 80% of them seen once, and the ten largest clones take around 5.7%. Germline V gene lookup returns CDR1 SGDLS and CDR2 YYNGEE. With 0 bases clipped from V and 5 bases from J, the junction kept 10 bases outside the gene matches. This CDR3 has 17 amino acids. Turning to this clone: Its antigen is unknown.

Whole-study results and caveats: Among immune exposure information, only CMV serostatus was available. Later analysis showed TCR association rates varying by HLA locus, highest for DRB1 and lowest for HLA-C.

The genes are TRBV9 and TRBJ2-1, with 8 bases that match TRBD1. The receptor's source is a man between 40 and 49 years old in good health and CMV-seronegative. Input material: PBMCs. The CDR3 sequence: CASSVGKQGDINNEQFF. CDR3 in DNA: TGTGCCAGCAGCGTAGGCAAACAGGGGGACATCAACAATGAGCAGTTCTTC. Variable domain in full (rest from reference TRBV9 and TRBJ2-1): DSGVTQTPKHLITATGQRVTLRCSPRSGDLSVYWYQQSLDQGLQFLIQYYNGEERAKGNILERFSAQQFPDLHSELNLSSLELGDSALYFCASSVGKQGDINNEQFFGPGTRLTVL.